A selection of T cell receptor beta chains follows, all from one sample in a study of shared clonotypes between healthy human individuals. Sequencing was performed with immunoSEQ multiplex PCR; in TCRdb, only in-frame clones are kept and a portion is missing. Of approximately 2,300,000 clones in the sample, roughly 92% were seen once. The sequencing sample was made of naive CD4+ T cells from PBMCs. The receptor source for this set is a young man in good health. Some clones in this sample may be carry-over from other donors' samples. The CDR3 runs from the conserved cysteine through the conserved F or W. The D gene is left open where the match is weak. Not all rows give a size; the values are once, few, many and, for expanded clones, a class.

cdr3_nt: TGTGCCAGCAGCTTAAACGGGGGGCCCAATTCACCCCTCCACTTT
cdr3_aa: CASSLNGGPNSPLHF
v_call: TRBV7-3
d_call: NA
clone_size: NA
j_call: TRBJ1-6

cdr3_nt: TGTGCCAGCAGCTTACCGGGACAGGGTACCGGGGAGCTGTTTTTT
cdr3_aa: CASSLPGQGTGELFF
v_call: TRBV5-6
d_call: TRBD1
clone_size: NA
j_call: TRBJ2-2

cdr3_nt: TGTGCTAGTGGCGCTGGGACTAGCGGGATCAGCACAGATACGCAGTATTTT
cdr3_aa: CASGAGTSGISTDTQYF
v_call: TRBV12-5
d_call: TRBD2
clone_size: NA
j_call: TRBJ2-3

cdr3_nt: TGTGCCAGCAGCTTATTCAGGGACCGGGGCGCTGAAGCTTTCTTT
cdr3_aa: CASSLFRDRGAEAFF
v_call: TRBV7-9
d_call: NA
clone_size: NA
j_call: TRBJ1-1

cdr3_nt: TGTGCCAGCAGTCCCTTGGGGGCACCCTCCTACGAGCAGTACTTC
cdr3_aa: CASSPLGAPSYEQYF
v_call: TRBV28
d_call: NA
clone_size: NA
j_call: TRBJ2-7

cdr3_nt: TGTGCCAGCAGCCGGCCAGGAGGGTGGGAGGTCACTGAAGCTTTCTTT
cdr3_aa: CASSRPGGWEVTEAFF
v_call: TRBV5-6
d_call: NA
clone_size: NA
j_call: TRBJ1-1

cdr3_nt: TGTGCCAGCAGCTTAACAGCTGAACGGAATGAAAAACTGTTTTTT
cdr3_aa: CASSLTAERNEKLFF
v_call: TRBV5-6
d_call: NA
clone_size: NA
j_call: TRBJ1-4

cdr3_nt: TGCGCCAGCACACCGTACCCCCGACAGGGATCCTACGAGCAGTACTTC
cdr3_aa: CASTPYPRQGSYEQYF
v_call: TRBV5-1
d_call: TRBD1
clone_size: NA
j_call: TRBJ2-7

cdr3_nt: TGTGCCAGCAGACTTAGCGGGCCGAGCTCCTACAATGAGCAGTTCTTC
cdr3_aa: CASRLSGPSSYNEQFF
v_call: TRBV28
d_call: TRBD2
clone_size: NA
j_call: TRBJ2-1

cdr3_nt: TGCGCCAGCAGCTTTGACTCTGGGGCCAACGTCCTGACTTTC
cdr3_aa: CASSFDSGANVLTF
v_call: TRBV5-1
d_call: NA
clone_size: NA
j_call: TRBJ2-6

cdr3_nt: TGTGCCAGCAGTTACCAAGACAGAAACTATGGCTACACCTTC
cdr3_aa: CASSYQDRNYGYTF
v_call: TRBV6-5
d_call: NA
clone_size: NA
j_call: TRBJ1-2

cdr3_nt: TGTGCTAGCAGCTCTGGACGGGAGGCGTACAATGAGCAGTTCTTC
cdr3_aa: CASSSGREAYNEQFF
v_call: TRBV5-3
d_call: TRBD2
clone_size: NA
j_call: TRBJ2-1

cdr3_nt: TGTGCCTGGAGTGCTCCGGGACAGGTTTATTCCGGGCAGTACTTC
cdr3_aa: CAWSAPGQVYSGQYF
v_call: TRBV30
d_call: TRBD1
clone_size: NA
j_call: TRBJ2-7

cdr3_nt: TGTGCCAGCAGCTCAACCTCACCCCTCCACTTT
cdr3_aa: CASSSTSPLHF
v_call: TRBV28
d_call: NA
clone_size: NA
j_call: TRBJ1-6

cdr3_nt: TGTGCCAGCAGCCTTACTTATGAAAAACTGTTTTTT
cdr3_aa: CASSLTYEKLFF
v_call: TRBV28
d_call: NA
clone_size: NA
j_call: TRBJ1-4

cdr3_nt: TGTGCCAGCAGAGCCGGGGCTAGCGGGCGCTACGAGCAGTACTTC
cdr3_aa: CASRAGASGRYEQYF
v_call: TRBV19
d_call: TRBD2
clone_size: NA
j_call: TRBJ2-7

cdr3_nt: TGTGCCAGCTCCCCGCCCTGGACTAGCGGTTACGAGCAGTACTTC
cdr3_aa: CASSPPWTSGYEQYF
v_call: TRBV18
d_call: TRBD2
clone_size: NA
j_call: TRBJ2-7

cdr3_nt: TGTGCCAGCAGCTTAACCCCCGGGGCTCGTCAGGCCACCTTC
cdr3_aa: CASSLTPGARQATF
v_call: TRBV7-3
d_call: NA
clone_size: once
j_call: TRBJ1-2

cdr3_nt: TGTGCCACCAGCAGAGATAGAGGGGATCGGGATGAGCAGTTCTTC
cdr3_aa: CATSRDRGDRDEQFF
v_call: TRBV15
d_call: NA
clone_size: NA
j_call: TRBJ2-1

cdr3_nt: TGTGCCAGCAGCACCTACAGGACCACCTACGAGCAGTACTTC
cdr3_aa: CASSTYRTTYEQYF
v_call: TRBV25-1
d_call: NA
clone_size: NA
j_call: TRBJ2-7

cdr3_nt: TGTGCCTGGACGACAGCCAACACCGGGGAGCTGTTTTTT
cdr3_aa: CAWTTANTGELFF
v_call: TRBV30
d_call: NA
clone_size: once
j_call: TRBJ2-2

cdr3_nt: TGTGCCAGCAGCCCACGGGGAGGGTTAAGCACAGATACGCAGTATTTT
cdr3_aa: CASSPRGGLSTDTQYF
v_call: TRBV9
d_call: TRBD2
clone_size: NA
j_call: TRBJ2-3

cdr3_nt: TGCGCCAGCAGCAGGGCGGGGGCCCCCACAGATACGCAGTATTTT
cdr3_aa: CASSRAGAPTDTQYF
v_call: TRBV4-1
d_call: NA
clone_size: once
j_call: TRBJ2-3

cdr3_nt: TGTGCCACCCCGTCGGCAACTGGAAGCTCCTACGAGCAGTACTTC
cdr3_aa: CATPSATGSSYEQYF
v_call: TRBV2
d_call: NA
clone_size: NA
j_call: TRBJ2-7

cdr3_nt: TGTGCCACCGCCGTACAGGGTGCAGATACGCAGTATTTT
cdr3_aa: CATAVQGADTQYF
v_call: TRBV19
d_call: NA
clone_size: NA
j_call: TRBJ2-3

cdr3_nt: TGTGCCAGCAGTTTGACAGCTTCCACCTATGGCTACACCTTC
cdr3_aa: CASSLTASTYGYTF
v_call: TRBV28
d_call: NA
clone_size: once
j_call: TRBJ1-2

cdr3_nt: TGTGCCAGCATGCCCCTGGGGAGCACCGGGGAGCTGTTTTTT
cdr3_aa: CASMPLGSTGELFF
v_call: TRBV2
d_call: NA
clone_size: NA
j_call: TRBJ2-2

cdr3_nt: TGTGCCAGCAGCCAATACTCAGGGGAGACCCAGTACTTC
cdr3_aa: CASSQYSGETQYF
v_call: TRBV7-8
d_call: NA
clone_size: NA
j_call: TRBJ2-5

cdr3_nt: TGTGCCAGCAGTAGGACTAGCGGAGGGGTCTACGAGCAGTACTTC
cdr3_aa: CASSRTSGGVYEQYF
v_call: TRBV28
d_call: TRBD2
clone_size: NA
j_call: TRBJ2-7

cdr3_nt: TGTGCCAGCAGTTTATTCCCGGGACAGGGTTACAATGAGCAGTTCTTC
cdr3_aa: CASSLFPGQGYNEQFF
v_call: TRBV28
d_call: TRBD1
clone_size: NA
j_call: TRBJ2-1

cdr3_nt: TGTGCCAGCAGCTTGGGGGTGAGAGTGCAAGAGACCCAGTACTTC
cdr3_aa: CASSLGVRVQETQYF
v_call: TRBV7-8
d_call: NA
clone_size: NA
j_call: TRBJ2-5

cdr3_nt: TGTGCCAGTTCAGGACAGCGAGCTTTTAGCACAGATACGCAGTATTTT
cdr3_aa: CASSGQRAFSTDTQYF
v_call: TRBV19
d_call: NA
clone_size: NA
j_call: TRBJ2-3

cdr3_nt: TGTGCCAGCAGCCGGTTGGCGGGGGGCTGGGAGACCCAGTACTTC
cdr3_aa: CASSRLAGGWETQYF
v_call: TRBV7-8
d_call: TRBD2
clone_size: NA
j_call: TRBJ2-5

cdr3_nt: TGTGCCAGCACTCTAGCGCCTAGCTCCTACAATGAGCAGTTCTTC
cdr3_aa: CASTLAPSSYNEQFF
v_call: TRBV28
d_call: NA
clone_size: NA
j_call: TRBJ2-1

cdr3_nt: TGTGCCAGCAGCTCCGGGACACAAAAGGGAGAGACCCAGTACTTC
cdr3_aa: CASSSGTQKGETQYF
v_call: TRBV5-4
d_call: NA
clone_size: NA
j_call: TRBJ2-5

cdr3_nt: TGTGCCAGCAGCGTAGATTTTGACGAAAACACCATATATTTT
cdr3_aa: CASSVDFDENTIYF
v_call: TRBV9
d_call: NA
clone_size: NA
j_call: TRBJ1-3